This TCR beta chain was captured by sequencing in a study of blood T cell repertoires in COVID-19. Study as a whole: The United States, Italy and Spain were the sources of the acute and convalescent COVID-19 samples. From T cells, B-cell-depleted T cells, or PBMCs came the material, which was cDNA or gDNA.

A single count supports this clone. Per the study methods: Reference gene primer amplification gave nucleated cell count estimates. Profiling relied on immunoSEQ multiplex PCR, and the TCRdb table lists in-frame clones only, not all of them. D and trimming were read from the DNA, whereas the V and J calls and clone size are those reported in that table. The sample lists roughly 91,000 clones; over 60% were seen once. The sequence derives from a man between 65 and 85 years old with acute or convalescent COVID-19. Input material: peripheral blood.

The CDR3 loop is CASSVSAWIGQSEAFF. CDR3 sequence (DNA): TGTGCCAGCAGCGTATCGGCCTGGATAGGACAGAGTGAAGCTTTCTTT. The chain joins TRBV9 to TRBJ1-1; tentatively, D is TRBD1 (6 bases). Germline-derived CDR1 and CDR2 are SGDLS and YYNGEE. There are 16 residues in the CDR3. With 1 base removed from V and 7 bases from J, the gap between germline ends came to 20 bases.